This T cell receptor beta chain was documented in a study of graft-versus-host responses after intestinal transplantation. Overall study: Grafts that recipients had were multivisceral, liver-intestinal, or isolated intestinal transplants.

Germline V lookup: CDR1 SGDLS, CDR2 YYNGEE. This CDR3 is built from 12 residues. Trimming took off 0 bases at V and 7 bases at J, with 4 bases between the two ends. Profiling relied on immunoSEQ multiplex PCR, and the TCRdb table lists in-frame clones only, not all of them. The sample carries tens of thousands of clones, 90% recorded once. As for this clone: Its antigen is not known.

Study outcomes and limitations: Across patients carrying graft-donor T cell macrochimerism, allografts held high graft-versus-host to host-versus-graft clonal ratios. GvH clones detected in recipient marrow included some appearing first in ileum or blood.

The chain carries TRBV9 and TRBJ1-4; no clear D. The sample was unstimulated CD8+ T cells sorted from spleen or lymph node cells, taken before transplant. The TCR sequence derives from a human donor who was the organ donor for an intestinal transplant. The CDR3 protein is CASSVDGEKLFF. The CDR3 coding sequence is TGTGCCAGCAGCGTAGACGGTGAAAAACTGTTTTTT.